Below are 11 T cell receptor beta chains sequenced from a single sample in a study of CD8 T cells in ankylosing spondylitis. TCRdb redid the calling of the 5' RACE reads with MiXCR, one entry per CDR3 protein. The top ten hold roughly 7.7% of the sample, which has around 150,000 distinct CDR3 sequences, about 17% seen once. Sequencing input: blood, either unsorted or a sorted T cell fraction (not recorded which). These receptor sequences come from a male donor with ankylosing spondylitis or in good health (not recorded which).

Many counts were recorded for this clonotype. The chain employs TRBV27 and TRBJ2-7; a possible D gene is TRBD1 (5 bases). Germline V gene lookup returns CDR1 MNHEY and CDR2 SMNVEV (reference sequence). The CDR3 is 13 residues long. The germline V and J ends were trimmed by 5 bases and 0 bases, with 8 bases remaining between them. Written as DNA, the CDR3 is TGTGCCAGCAGTAGACAGAGCTCCTACGAGCAGTACTTC. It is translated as CASSRQSSYEQYF.

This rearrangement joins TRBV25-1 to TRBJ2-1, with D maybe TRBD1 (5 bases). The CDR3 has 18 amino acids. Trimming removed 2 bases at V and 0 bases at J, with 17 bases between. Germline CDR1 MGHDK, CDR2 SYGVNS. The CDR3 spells CASSEQEYQGFSYNEQFF. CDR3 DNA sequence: TGTGCCAGCAGTGAACAAGAGTATCAGGGTTTCTCCTACAATGAGCAGTTCTTC.

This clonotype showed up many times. The CDR3 DNA is TGCGCCAGCAGCTTGGGTGCGTCCTACGAGCAGTACTTC. This codes for CASSLGASYEQYF. The chain combines TRBV5-1 with TRBJ2-7, with unresolved D. Germline V CDR1 and CDR2: SGHRS, YFSETQ. There are 13 residues in the CDR3. The V end lost 0 bases, the J end lost 1 base, and 5 bases lay between the germline ends.

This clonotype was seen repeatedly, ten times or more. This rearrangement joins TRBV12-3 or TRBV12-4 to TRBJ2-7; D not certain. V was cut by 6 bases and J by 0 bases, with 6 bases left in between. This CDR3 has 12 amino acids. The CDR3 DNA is TGTGCCAGCAGCCTGGCCTCCTACGAGCAGTACTTC. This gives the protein CASSLASYEQYF.

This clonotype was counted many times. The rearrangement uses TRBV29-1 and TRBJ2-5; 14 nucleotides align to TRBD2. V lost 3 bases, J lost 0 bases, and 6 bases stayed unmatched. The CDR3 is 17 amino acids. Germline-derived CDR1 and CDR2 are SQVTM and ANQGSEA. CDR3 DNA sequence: TGCAGCGTTGACGGGACTAGCGGGAGTCCGTACCAAGAGACCCAGTACTTC. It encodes CSVDGTSGSPYQETQYF.

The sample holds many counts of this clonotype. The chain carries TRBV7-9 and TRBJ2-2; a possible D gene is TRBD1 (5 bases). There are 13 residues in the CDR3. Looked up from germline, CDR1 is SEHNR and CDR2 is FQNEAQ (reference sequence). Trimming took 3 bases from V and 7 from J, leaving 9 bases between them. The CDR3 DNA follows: TGTGCCAGCAGCTTCCAGGGAAGCGGGGAGCTGTTTTTT. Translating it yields CASSFQGSGELFF.

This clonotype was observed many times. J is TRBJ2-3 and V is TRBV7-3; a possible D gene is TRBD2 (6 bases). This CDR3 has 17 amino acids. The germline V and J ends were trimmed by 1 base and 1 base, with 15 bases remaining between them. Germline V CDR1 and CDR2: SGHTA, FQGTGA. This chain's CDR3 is CASSLNGGRVGTDTQYF. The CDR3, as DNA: TGTGCCAGCAGCTTAAATGGGGGGAGAGTTGGCACAGATACGCAGTATTTT.

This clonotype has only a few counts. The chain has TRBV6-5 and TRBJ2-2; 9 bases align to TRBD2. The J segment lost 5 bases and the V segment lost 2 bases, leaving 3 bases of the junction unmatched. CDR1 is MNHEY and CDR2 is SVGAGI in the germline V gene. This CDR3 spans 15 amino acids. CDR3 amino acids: CASSYGLASTGELFF. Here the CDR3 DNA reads TGTGCCAGCAGTTACGGACTAGCGTCGACCGGGGAGCTGTTTTTT.

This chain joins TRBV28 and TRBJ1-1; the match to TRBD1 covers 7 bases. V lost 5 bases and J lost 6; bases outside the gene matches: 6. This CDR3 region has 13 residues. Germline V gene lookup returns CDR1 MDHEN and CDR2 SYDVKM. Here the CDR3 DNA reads TGTGCCAGCAGTCTTGGACAGGCGGCTGAAGCTTTCTTT. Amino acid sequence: CASSLGQAAEAFF.

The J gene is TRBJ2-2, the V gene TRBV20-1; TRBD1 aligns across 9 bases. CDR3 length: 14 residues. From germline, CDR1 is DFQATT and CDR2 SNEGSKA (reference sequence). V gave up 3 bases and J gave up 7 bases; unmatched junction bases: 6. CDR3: CSARGDREVGELFF. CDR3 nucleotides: TGCAGTGCTAGGGGGGACAGGGAAGTCGGGGAGCTGTTTTTT.

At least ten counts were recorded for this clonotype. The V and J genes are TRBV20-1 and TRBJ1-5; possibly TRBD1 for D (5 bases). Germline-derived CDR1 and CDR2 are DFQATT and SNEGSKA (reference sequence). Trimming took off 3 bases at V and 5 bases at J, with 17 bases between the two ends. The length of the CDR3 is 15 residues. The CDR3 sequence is CSARGVGGDHQPQHF. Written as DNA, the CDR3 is TGCAGTGCTAGGGGAGTCGGGGGGGACCATCAGCCCCAGCATTTT.